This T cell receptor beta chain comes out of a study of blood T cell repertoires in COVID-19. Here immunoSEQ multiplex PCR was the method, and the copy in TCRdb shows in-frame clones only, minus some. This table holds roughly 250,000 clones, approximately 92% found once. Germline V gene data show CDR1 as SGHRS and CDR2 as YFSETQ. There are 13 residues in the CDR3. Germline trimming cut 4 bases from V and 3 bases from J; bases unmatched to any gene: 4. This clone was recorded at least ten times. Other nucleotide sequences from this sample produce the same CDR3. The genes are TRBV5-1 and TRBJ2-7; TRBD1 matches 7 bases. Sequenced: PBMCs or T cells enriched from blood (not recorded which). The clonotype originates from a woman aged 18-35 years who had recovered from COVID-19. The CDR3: CASSPGQSYEQYF. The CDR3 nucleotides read TGCGCCAGCAGCCCGGGACAGAGCTACGAGCAGTACTTC.